The clone carrying this TCR beta chain has only a few counts. The target antigen is unknown. This record comes from a study of metastatic and nonmetastatic thyroid tumors. Study-wide context: Peripheral blood and tumor or nodule samples from malignant and benign thyroid patients were compared. Study-wide points: It was reported that TCR beta diversity was significantly higher in malignant thyroid tumors than benign nodules, in blood and tumor.

Per the germline V gene, CDR1 is MGHRA and CDR2 is YSYEKL. J lost 0 bases, V lost 3 bases, and 14 bases had no gene match. The CDR3 consists of 18 residues. In the source study's methods: A papillary thyroid cancer distant-metastasis classifier was built from CDR3 differences across clinicopathological groups. TCRdb re-called clones via MiXCR from the PCR reads. Here the V and J calls rest on TCRdb's processing, not on the authors' analysis. The sample yields about 33,000 clones, 18% seen once. Among the patients, none had received any treatment before thyroid surgery. The sequence was obtained from a male donor with papillary thyroid cancer or a benign thyroid nodule (not recorded which). Some clones in this sample may be carry-over from other donors' samples. The V and J genes are TRBV4-1 and TRBJ2-7; TRBD2 matches at 7 bases. The sequencing sample was made of blood. The CDR3 spells CASSQGRVIRGSSYEQYF. For the CDR3, the DNA is TGCGCCAGCAGCCAGGGGAGGGTGATCCGGGGCTCCTCCTACGAGCAGTACTTC.